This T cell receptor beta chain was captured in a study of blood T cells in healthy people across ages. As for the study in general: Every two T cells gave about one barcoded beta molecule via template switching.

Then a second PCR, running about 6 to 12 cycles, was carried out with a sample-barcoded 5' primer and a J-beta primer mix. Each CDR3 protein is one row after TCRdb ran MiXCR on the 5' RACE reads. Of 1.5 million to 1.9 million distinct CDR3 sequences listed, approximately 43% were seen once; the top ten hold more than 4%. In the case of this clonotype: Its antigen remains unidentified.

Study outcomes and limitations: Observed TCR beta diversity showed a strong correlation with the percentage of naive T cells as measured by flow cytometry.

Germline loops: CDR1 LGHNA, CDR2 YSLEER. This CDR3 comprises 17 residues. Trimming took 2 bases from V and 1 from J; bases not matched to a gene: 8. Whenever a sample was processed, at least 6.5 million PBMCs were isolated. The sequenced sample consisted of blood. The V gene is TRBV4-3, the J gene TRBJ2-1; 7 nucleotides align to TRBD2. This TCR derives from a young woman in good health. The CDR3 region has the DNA TGCGCCAGCAGCCAAAGTGCCCAGCGGGGATCCTACAATGAGCAGTTCTTC. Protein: CASSQSAQRGSYNEQFF.